This T cell receptor beta chain was recorded in a study of CD8+ T cells in alopecia areata. The wider study: Treatment comprised oral tofacitinib, 5 to 10 mg twice daily, in treated patients.

Punch biopsies of lesional scalp, plus peripheral blood, were taken from alopecia areata patients. Following RNA extraction, reverse transcription yielded cDNA that acted as the sequencing template. Generated by immunoSEQ multiplex PCR, the TCRdb table keeps only in-frame clones and is missing some. Found here are 7,000 to 8,500 clones, about 67% of them singletons; the top ten hold roughly 21%. A remark on this clone: The target antigen is unknown.

The study, taken as a whole, reports: Normal scalp had lower clonality than lesional scalp, with alopecia totalis/universalis lesions showing this most strongly.

This TCR was recovered from a human donor with alopecia areata. The material was skin, obtained at week 0.

CDR3 DNA sequence: TGTGCCAGCTCACCTCTAAGCGGGAGCTACGAGCAGTACTTC. Amino acid sequence: CASSPLSGSYEQYF. The chain combines TRBV18 with TRBJ2-7, with 8 bases fitting TRBD2. CDR3 length: 14 amino acids. The V gene's germline CDR1 is KGHSH and CDR2 LQKENI. The V and J ends lost 3 bases and 3 bases, in that order; junction bases with no gene match: 4.